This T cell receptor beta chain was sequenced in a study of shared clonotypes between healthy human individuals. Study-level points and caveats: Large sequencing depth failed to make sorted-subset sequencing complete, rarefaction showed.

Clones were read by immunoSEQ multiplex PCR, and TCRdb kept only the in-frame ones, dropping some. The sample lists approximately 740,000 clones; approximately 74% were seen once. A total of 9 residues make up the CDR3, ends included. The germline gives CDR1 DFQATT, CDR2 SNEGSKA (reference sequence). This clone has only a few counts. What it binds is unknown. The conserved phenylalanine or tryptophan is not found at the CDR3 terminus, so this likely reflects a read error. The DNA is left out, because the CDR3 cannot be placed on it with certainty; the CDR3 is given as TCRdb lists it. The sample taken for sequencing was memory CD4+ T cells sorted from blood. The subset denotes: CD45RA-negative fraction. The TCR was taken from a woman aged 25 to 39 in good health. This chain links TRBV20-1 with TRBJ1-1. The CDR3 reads CSARIGSGL.